This T cell receptor (beta chain) was sequenced during a study of blood T cell repertoires in COVID-19. Libraries were prepared by immunoSEQ multiplex PCR; TCRdb keeps only in-frame clonotypes and omits some of them. This table holds about 340,000 clones, 80% to 90% found once. Germline values: CDR1 KGHSH, CDR2 LQKENI. The CDR3 is 17 residues long. Germline trimming cut 0 bases from V and 4 bases from J; bases unmatched to any gene: 8. This clonotype originated in a woman aged 40 to 55 with acute COVID-19. The chain has TRBV18 and TRBJ1-4; TRBD1 matches 7 bases. What was sequenced was PBMCs or T cells enriched from blood (not recorded which). The CDR3 reads CASSPPNRGQINEKLFF. For the CDR3, the DNA is TGTGCCAGCTCACCACCAAACCGGGGACAGATTAATGAAAAACTGTTTTTT. Full variable domain (missing parts from reference TRBV18 and TRBJ1-4): NAGVMQNPRHLVRRRGQEARLRCSPMKGHSHVYWYRQLPEEGLKFMVYLQKENIIDESGMPKERFSAEFPKEGPSILRIQQVVRGDSAAYFCASSPPNRGQINEKLFFGSGTQLSVL.